One sample yielded the 23 T cell receptor beta chains listed below, sequenced in a study of Tregs in tolerant kidney transplant recipients. Sequenced by immunoSEQ multiplex PCR; TCRdb stores in-frame clones only, minus some. This table has 110,000 or so clones, about 90% appearing once. The sample consisted of CD4+ T cells from blood. Receptors were obtained from a human donor in good health.

Comment on this clone: This sample includes further DNA sequences coding for the same CDR3. The chain carries TRBV18 and TRBJ1-1; D perhaps matches TRBD1 (6 bases). V was pared by 4 bases and J by 1 base, with 7 bases between. Germline V gene lookup returns CDR1 KGHSH and CDR2 LQKENI. This CDR3 has 13 residues. The chain's CDR3 is CASSRTENTEAFF. CDR3 sequence (DNA): TGTGCCAGCTCACGGACAGAGAACACTGAAGCTTTCTTT.

The gene calls are TRBV7-2 and TRBJ2-4, with a weak D call TRBD1 (6 bases). With 2 bases removed from V and 6 bases from J, the gap between germline ends came to 11 bases. This CDR3 has 14 amino acids. Germline V gene lookup returns CDR1 SGHTA and CDR2 FQGNSA. CDR3 in amino acids: CASSLNRDLNIQYF. The CDR3, as DNA: TGTGCCAGCAGCTTAAACAGGGATCTAAACATTCAGTACTTC. Looking up the rest from reference TRBV7-2 and TRBJ2-4 gives the full variable domain: GAGVSQSPSNKVTEKGKDVELRCDPISGHTALYWYRQSLGQGLEFLIYFQGNSAPDKSGLPSDRFSAERTGGSVSTLTIQRTQQEDSAVYLCASSLNRDLNIQYFGAGTRLSVL.

The genes are TRBV4-2 and TRBJ2-7; 7 bases agree with TRBD1. The V segment lost 3 bases and the J segment 2 bases; nucleotides outside the gene matches: 10. Germline V lookup: CDR1 LGHNA, CDR2 YNFKEQ. The CDR3 is made up of 16 amino acids. The CDR3 protein is CASSQKRQGPTYEQYF. DNA of the CDR3: TGTGCCAGCAGCCAGAAAAGACAGGGACCTACCTACGAGCAGTACTTC.

The J gene is TRBJ1-5, the V gene TRBV5-8; D call uncertain. CDR1 is SGHTS, CDR2 YDEGEE, per germline. Trimming cost V 2 bases and J 5 bases, with 11 bases left between them. The length of the CDR3 is 14 residues. CDR3: CASSLGRADQPQHF. In DNA form, the CDR3 reads TGTGCCAGCAGCTTAGGTAGGGCGGATCAGCCCCAGCATTTT.

This clone was counted between two and nine times. The chain uses TRBV15 and TRBJ1-3; no reliable D call. This CDR3 spans 17 amino acids. The germline V and J ends were trimmed by 0 bases and 0 bases, with 12 bases remaining between them. Per germline, CDR1 LNHNV and CDR2 YYDKDF (reference sequence). Here the CDR3 reads CATSREGTRSSGNTIYF. Written as DNA, the CDR3 is TGTGCCACCAGCAGAGAGGGAACCAGAAGCTCTGGAAACACCATATATTTT.

This clone was seen once. The rearrangement uses TRBV30 and TRBJ1-5; D may be TRBD1 (6 bases). The ends were cut back, 6 bases at V and 5 bases at J, with 11 bases in the middle. From germline, CDR1 is GTSNPN and CDR2 SVGIG (reference sequence). The CDR3 totals 12 residues. The CDR3 coding sequence is TGTGCCTGCTCACAGGGCGATCAGCCCCAGCATTTT. This gives the protein CACSQGDQPQHF. Looking up the rest from reference TRBV30 and TRBJ1-5 gives the full variable domain: SQTIHQWPATLVQPVGSPLSLECTVEGTSNPNLYWYRQAAGRGLQLLFYSVGIGQISSEVPQNLSASRPQDRQFILSSKKLLLSDSGFYLCACSQGDQPQHFGDGTRLSIL.

The rearrangement links TRBV4-1 to TRBJ1-1; TRBD1 is a possible D gene (5 bases). CDR3 length: 15 residues. In germline, CDR1 is MGHRA, CDR2 YSYEKL. V lost 1 base and J 0 bases, leaving 9 bases between the germline ends. DNA of the CDR3: TGCGCCAGCAGCCAAGTAGGGGTAATGAACACTGAAGCTTTCTTT. It translates to CASSQVGVMNTEAFF.

The V call is TRBV5-6, the J call TRBJ2-2, with 9 bases fitting TRBD2. V shed 0 bases and J 4 bases; nucleotides not matched to a gene: 10. Per germline, CDR1 SGHDT and CDR2 YYEEEE. The CDR3 runs to 18 residues. Here the CDR3 DNA reads TGTGCCAGCAGCTTGGTTGCTAGCGGGAACAGAGGCACCGGGGAGCTGTTTTTT. It specifies CASSLVASGNRGTGELFF.

CDR3 sequence: CASSGVIDNEQFF. The CDR3 DNA is TGTGCCAGCAGTGGTGTCATCGACAATGAGCAGTTCTTC. The chain links TRBV2 to TRBJ2-1, with D unclear. Per germline, CDR1 SNHLY and CDR2 FYNNEI. The V end lost 4 bases, the J end lost 5 bases, and 9 bases lay between the germline ends. This CDR3 contains 13 residues.

V gene TRBV7-2 combines with J gene TRBJ2-4; TRBD1 matches 7 bases. This CDR3 spans 16 amino acids. The V segment lost 1 base and the J segment 0 bases; nucleotides outside the gene matches: 3. Per the germline V gene, CDR1 is SGHTA and CDR2 is FQGNSA. CDR3 DNA sequence: TGTGCCAGCAGCTTAGGCACAGGGGTAGCCAAAAACATTCAGTACTTC. As protein: CASSLGTGVAKNIQYF.

The rearrangement joins TRBV4-1 to TRBJ2-5; D remains unclear. This CDR3 is 15 amino acids long. The V gene's germline CDR1 is MGHRA and CDR2 YSYEKL. The V end lost 0 bases, the J end lost 4 bases, and 12 bases lay between the germline ends. For the CDR3, the DNA is TGCGCCAGCAGCCAAGATGGCCAGCACGGAGAGACCCAGTACTTC. Amino acid sequence: CASSQDGQHGETQYF.

A single count supports this clone. V gene TRBV11-3 combines with J gene TRBJ2-1; 7 bases align to TRBD2. Unmatched junction bases numbered 9, after V lost 1 base and J lost 9 bases. Germline values: CDR1 SGHNT, CDR2 YENEEA. The length of the CDR3 is 15 residues. The CDR3 coding sequence is TGTGCCAGCAGCTTAGCCCTCGGGGGGTACGGTGAGCAGTTCTTC. Encoded protein: CASSLALGGYGEQFF. The full variable domain, rest sourced from reference TRBV11-3 and TRBJ2-1, is EAGVVQSPRYKIIEKKQPVAFWCNPISGHNTLYWYLQNLGQGPELLIRYENEEAVDDSQLPKDRFSAERLKGVDSTLKIQPAELGDSAVYLCASSLALGGYGEQFFGPGTRLTVL.

This clone was observed once. The chain has TRBV7-9 and TRBJ2-1; 7 positions match TRBD1. The CDR3 has 15 residues. Unmatched junction bases numbered 2, after V lost 1 base and J lost 2 bases. Per germline, CDR1 SEHNR and CDR2 FQNEAQ (reference sequence). CDR3 nucleotides: TGTGCCAGCAGCTTAGGGACAGGACCCTACAATGAGCAGTTCTTC. This translates into CASSLGTGPYNEQFF.

This chain connects TRBV7-2 to TRBJ2-1; 10 positions match TRBD2. J gave up 9 bases and V 4 bases, and 6 bases lay outside the gene matches. CDR1 is SGHTA and CDR2 is FQGNSA in the germline V gene. The CDR3 sequence is 14 residues long. In DNA, the CDR3 is TGTGCCAGCAGCTATTGGACTAGCGGATCTGAGCAGTTCTTC. It encodes CASSYWTSGSEQFF.

On this clone itself: The same CDR3 arises from other DNA sequences in this sample as well. The chain combines TRBV18 with TRBJ1-3, with D possibly being TRBD1 (5 bases). CDR3 length: 14 residues. CDR1 and CDR2 from the germline V gene are KGHSH and LQKENI. The V end was cut by 2 bases, the J end by 0 bases, with 5 bases between. The CDR3 loop is CASSPGGSGNTIYF. CDR3 nucleotide sequence: TGTGCCAGCTCACCAGGGGGCTCTGGAAACACCATATATTTT.

V and J are TRBV11-2 and TRBJ2-1; D is undetermined. Germline assignment: CDR1 SGHAT and CDR2 FQNNGV. The V and J ends lost 2 bases and 13 bases respectively, with 9 bases between them. The CDR3 is 11 residues long. The CDR3 spells CASSLITTQFF. The CDR3 DNA is TGTGCCAGCAGCTTAATAACTACCCAGTTCTTC.

This clone was observed once. This rearrangement joins TRBV19 to TRBJ2-3, with TRBD2 identical over 7 bases. Per the germline V gene, CDR1 is LNHDA and CDR2 is SQIVND (reference sequence). The junction had 8 bases not matched to a gene; V was cut back by 9 bases and J by 2 bases. The CDR3 has 14 amino acids. The CDR3 loop is CASRRGDLTDTQYF. Here the CDR3 DNA reads TGTGCCAGCCGTCGGGGGGACCTCACAGATACGCAGTATTTT.

CDR3 protein: CASSFFPRAGELGEQYF. CDR3 DNA: TGCGCCAGCAGTTTTTTCCCCCGGGCAGGGGAGCTCGGCGAGCAGTACTTC. The chain recombines TRBV10-2 with TRBJ2-7; TRBD1 is a possible D gene (6 bases). Trimming left V 5 bases short and J 6 bases short, with 26 bases between. The CDR3 is 17 residues long. Germline V gene data show CDR1 as WSHSY and CDR2 as SAAADI.

The table lists this clone with a few counts. This chain joins TRBV2 and TRBJ1-2; the D gene is possibly TRBD1 (5 bases). The germline gives CDR1 SNHLY, CDR2 FYNNEI. The length of the CDR3 is 12 residues. Trimming pared 9 bases from V and 4 bases from J, leaving 12 bases between. CDR3 in amino acids: CASGARAYGYTF. As DNA, the CDR3 is TGTGCCAGTGGGGCCAGGGCCTATGGCTACACCTTC. The full variable domain, rest sourced from reference TRBV2 and TRBJ1-2, is EPEVTQTPSHQVTQMGQEVILRCVPISNHLYFYWYRQILGQKVEFLVSFYNNEISEKSEIFDDQFSVERPDGSNFTLKIRSTKLEDSAMYFCASGARAYGYTFGSGTRLTVV.

The chain employs TRBV4-1 and TRBJ1-4, with 8 bases lining up with TRBD1. V lost 4 bases and J lost 0; bases outside the gene matches: 7. CDR1 and CDR2 (germline): MGHRA, YSYEKL. The CDR3 has 17 amino acids. The CDR3 DNA sequence: TGCGCCAGCAGCCCTCTAGGGACAGGAACAACTAATGAAAAACTGTTTTTT. Its translation is CASSPLGTGTTNEKLFF.

J is TRBJ2-3 and V is TRBV6-1, with TRBD2 identical over 9 bases. The junction had 9 bases not matched to a gene; V was cut back by 8 bases and J by 6 bases. The germline V gene has CDR1 MNHNS and CDR2 SASEGT. The CDR3 runs to 14 residues. The CDR3 DNA sequence: TGTGCCAGCGCAGCTGGGACTAGCTCGGATACGCAGTATTTT. Translation: CASAAGTSSDTQYF.

The chain employs TRBV11-2 and TRBJ1-1; 7 bases agree with TRBD1. The length of the CDR3 is 14 residues. Trimming at V came to 7 bases and at J to 4 bases, leaving 9 bases not matched to a gene. The germline V gene has CDR1 SGHAT and CDR2 FQNNGV. The CDR3 loop reads CASTGGGSVTEAFF. CDR3 in DNA: TGTGCCAGCACCGGAGGGGGCTCGGTCACTGAAGCTTTCTTT.

CDR3 sequence reads: CASSAPGVRINEQFF. Written as DNA, the CDR3 is TGTGCCAGCAGCGCCCCAGGGGTTCGGATCAATGAGCAGTTCTTC. This chain joins TRBV9 and TRBJ2-1; D possibly corresponds to TRBD1 (6 bases). The length of the CDR3 is 15 residues. Looked up from germline, CDR1 is SGDLS and CDR2 is YYNGEE. V was pared by 3 bases and J by 6 bases, with 16 bases between.